The 17 T cell receptor beta chains below come from one sample, sequenced in a study of blood T cell repertoires in COVID-19. The table came from immunoSEQ multiplex PCR; TCRdb's copy has only in-frame clones and leaves some out. This table has some 270,000 clones, 84% appearing once. The sequenced sample was peripheral blood. The receptors were gathered from a woman between 35 and 50 years old who had recovered from COVID-19.

The rearrangement uses TRBV6-5 and TRBJ2-7; 8 positions match TRBD2. The CDR3 totals 15 residues. CDR1 is MNHEY and CDR2 is SVGAGI in the germline V gene. Trimming took 7 bases from V and 4 from J; bases not matched to a gene: 12. CDR3 region: CASKSPASGFYEQYF. In DNA form, the CDR3 reads TGTGCCAGCAAATCCCCCGCTAGCGGGTTTTACGAGCAGTACTTC.

This clone was recorded many times. The chain recombines TRBV3-1 (or the pseudogene TRBV3-2) with TRBJ1-5; D is undetermined. V lost 0 bases and J 9 bases, leaving 15 bases between the germline ends. The CDR3 has 15 residues. Germline loops: CDR1 LGHDT, CDR2 YNNKEL (reference sequence). CDR3 nucleotide sequence: TGTGCCAGCAGCCAAGATGGTGGGCAGCACCGGCCCCAGCATTTT. It encodes CASSQDGGQHRPQHF.

The V gene is TRBV3-1 (or the pseudogene TRBV3-2), the J gene TRBJ1-1, with D maybe TRBD1 (6 bases). Trimming cost V 1 base and J 8 bases, with 23 bases left between them. CDR1 is LGHDT and CDR2 is YNNKEL in the germline V gene (reference sequence). The CDR3 sequence is 17 residues long. The CDR3 reads CASSQATRIQGTNEAFF. CDR3 in DNA: TGTGCCAGCAGCCAAGCTACTCGAATACAGGGAACGAACGAAGCTTTCTTT.

This rearrangement joins TRBV5-4 to TRBJ1-5; possibly TRBD1 for D (5 bases). V was trimmed by 0 bases and J by 5 bases, leaving 12 bases between them. Looked up from germline, CDR1 is SGHNT and CDR2 is YYREEE (reference sequence). The length of the CDR3 is 15 residues. For the CDR3, the DNA is TGTGCCAGCAGCTTGGGGCAGGGTATAGATCAGCCCCAGCATTTT. Translation: CASSLGQGIDQPQHF.

This rearrangement joins TRBV2 to TRBJ1-2; 9 nucleotides agree with TRBD1. The CDR3 length is 13 residues. V shed 6 bases and J 6 bases; nucleotides not matched to a gene: 5. Per the germline V gene, CDR1 is SNHLY and CDR2 is FYNNEI. CDR3 coding DNA: TGTGCCAGCAGGCGAACAGGGGGCGATGGCTACACCTTC. Amino acid sequence: CASRRTGGDGYTF.

The chain has TRBV28 and TRBJ1-5; 7 bases map to TRBD1. The CDR3 runs 16 residues. Germline CDR1 is MDHEN and CDR2 is SYDVKM. V shed 3 bases and J 2 bases; nucleotides not matched to a gene: 7. CDR3 sequence reads: CASSFRQGGGNQPQHF. The CDR3 DNA reads as TGTGCCAGCAGTTTCCGACAGGGCGGGGGCAATCAGCCCCAGCATTTT.

In DNA form, the CDR3 reads TGTGCCAGCAGATTTGGGACTTCGACTGAGACCCAGTACTTC. This translates into CASRFGTSTETQYF. V is TRBV5-5 and J is TRBJ2-5; D is perhaps TRBD2 (6 bases). V lost 5 bases and J 5 bases, leaving 16 bases between the germline ends. The CDR3 contains 14 residues. Per the germline V gene, CDR1 is SGHKS and CDR2 is YYEKEE (reference sequence).

This clone is a singleton in its sample. The CDR3 DNA follows: TGTGCCAGCAGCTTAGTTGGAGGGGCCCAGCCCCAGCATTTT. Translating it yields CASSLVGGAQPQHF. The chain couples TRBV7-9 to TRBJ1-5; TRBD1 might be the D (5 bases). Trimming removed 1 base at V and 7 bases at J, with 11 bases between. CDR1 is SEHNR, CDR2 FQNEAQ, per germline (reference sequence). CDR3 length: 14 amino acids.

CDR3 nucleotide sequence: TGTGCCAGCAGCATTTCGACAGGGGCCTACGAGCAGTACTTC. It codes for CASSISTGAYEQYF. This chain links TRBV7-2 with TRBJ2-7; 8 bases are a match to TRBD1. The CDR3 spans 14 residues. CDR1 and CDR2 from the germline V gene are SGHTA and FQGNSA. V lost 5 bases and J lost 2; bases outside the gene matches: 5.

The V and J genes are TRBV7-9 and TRBJ2-7, with 8 bases identical to TRBD1. V dropped 4 bases and J dropped 0; count of bases not matched to a gene: 2. Germline V lookup: CDR1 SEHNR, CDR2 FQNEAQ (reference sequence). The CDR3 is 14 amino acids. CDR3 amino acids: CASSSTGVSYEQYF. Written as DNA, the CDR3 is TGTGCCAGCAGCTCGACAGGGGTCTCCTACGAGCAGTACTTC.

CDR3 coding DNA: TGTGCCAGCAGCCAGTTCCCTAACTATGGCTACACCTTC. Its translation is CASSQFPNYGYTF. The chain couples TRBV28 to TRBJ1-2, with unresolved D. The CDR3 is made up of 13 amino acids. Looked up from germline, CDR1 is MDHEN and CDR2 is SYDVKM. V lost 6 bases and J lost 0, with 8 bases in between.

The chain employs TRBV5-6 and TRBJ2-4, with a possible D match to TRBD2 (7 bases). The V and J ends lost 4 bases and 5 bases respectively, with 13 bases between them. CDR1 is SGHDT, CDR2 YYEEEE, per germline. The CDR3 runs to 14 residues. The CDR3 nucleotides are TGTGCCAGCAGCCGGGGCGGGGGCGAAAACATTCAGTACTTC. As protein: CASSRGGGENIQYF. Together with reference TRBV5-6 and TRBJ2-4, the CDR3 gives the full variable domain: DAGVTQSPTHLIKTRGQQVTLRCSPKSGHDTVSWYQQALGQGPQFIFQYYEEEERQRGNFPDRFSGHQFPNYSSELNVNALLLGDSALYLCASSRGGGENIQYFGAGTRLSVL.

The CDR3 spells CSARGFETQYF. The DNA for the CDR3 is TGCAGTGCTAGGGGCTTCGAGACCCAGTACTTC. The V gene is TRBV20-1, the J gene TRBJ2-5; D is ambiguous. Between the trimmed V and J ends, which lost 3 bases and 5 bases, there was a span of 7 bases. Germline V lookup: CDR1 DFQATT, CDR2 SNEGSKA (reference sequence). CDR3 length equals 11 residues.

The chain is built from TRBV11-2 and TRBJ2-5, with D possibly being TRBD2 (6 bases). Trimming pared 2 bases from V and 5 bases from J, leaving 21 bases between. Germline assignment: CDR1 SGHAT and CDR2 FQNNGV. The CDR3 has 17 residues. The chain's CDR3 is CASSLSLRGTSEETQYF. The CDR3 nucleotides are TGTGCCAGCAGCTTATCCTTGCGGGGTACGTCGGAGGAGACCCAGTACTTC.

The gene calls are TRBV7-9 and TRBJ2-5; 14 bases are a match to TRBD2. The CDR3 is made up of 16 amino acids. Germline CDR1 and CDR2: SEHNR and FQNEAQ (reference sequence). The V and J ends lost 5 bases and 3 bases, in that order; junction bases with no gene match: 5. The CDR3 loop reads CASSQTSGGAKETQYF. CDR3 nucleotide sequence: TGTGCCAGCAGCCAGACTAGCGGGGGGGCGAAAGAGACCCAGTACTTC.

A word on this clone: This sequence may be a read error, since a much larger clone differs from it by one base. This sequence joins TRBV7-2 and TRBJ1-2; TRBD1 matches 11 bases. CDR3 size: 14 residues. V shed 5 bases, J shed 4 bases, and the junction held 3 bases outside the gene matches. CDR1 is SGHTA and CDR2 is FQGNSA in the germline V gene. CDR3 bases: TGTGCCAGCAGCCCGGGACAGGGGGTCTATGGCTACACCTTC. It specifies CASSPGQGVYGYTF.

The gene calls are TRBV19 and TRBJ2-5, with 9 nucleotides matching TRBD1. The germline V gene has CDR1 LNHDA and CDR2 SQIVND (reference sequence). This CDR3 spans 16 amino acids. Trimming took 5 bases from V and 5 from J; bases not matched to a gene: 12. The CDR3 nucleotides read TGTGCCAGTAGTCCTTGGACAGGGGACGATGGGGAGACCCAGTACTTC. Its protein product is CASSPWTGDDGETQYF.